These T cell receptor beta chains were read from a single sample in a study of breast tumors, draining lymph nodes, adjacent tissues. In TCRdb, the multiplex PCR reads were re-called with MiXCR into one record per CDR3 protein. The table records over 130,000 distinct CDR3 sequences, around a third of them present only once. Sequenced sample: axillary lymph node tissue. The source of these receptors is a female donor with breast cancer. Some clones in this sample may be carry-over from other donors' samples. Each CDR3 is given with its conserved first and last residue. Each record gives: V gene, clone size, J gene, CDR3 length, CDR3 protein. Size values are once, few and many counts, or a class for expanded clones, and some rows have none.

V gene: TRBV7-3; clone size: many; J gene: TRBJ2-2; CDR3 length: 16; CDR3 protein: CASSRVGGTNTGELFF
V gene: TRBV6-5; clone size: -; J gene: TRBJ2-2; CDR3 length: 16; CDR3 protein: CASSHLGQGNTGEPFF
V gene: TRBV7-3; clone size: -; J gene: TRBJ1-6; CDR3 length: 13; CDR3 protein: CASSSGIGSPLHF
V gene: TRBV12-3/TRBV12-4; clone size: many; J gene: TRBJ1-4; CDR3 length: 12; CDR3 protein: CASSVQAEKLFF
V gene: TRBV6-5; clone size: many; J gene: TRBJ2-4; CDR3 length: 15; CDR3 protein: CARGCGDRSDCIQYF
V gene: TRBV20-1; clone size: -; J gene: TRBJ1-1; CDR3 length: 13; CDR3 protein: CSARVGGRNEAFF
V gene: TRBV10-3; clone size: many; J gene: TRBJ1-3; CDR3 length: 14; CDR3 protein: CATASGVSGNTIYF
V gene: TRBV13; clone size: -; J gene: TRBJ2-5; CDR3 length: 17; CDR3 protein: CASSLSVPGGSQETQYF
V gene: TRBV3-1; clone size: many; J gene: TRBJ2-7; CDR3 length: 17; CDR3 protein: CASSQDSAGPPFSEQYF
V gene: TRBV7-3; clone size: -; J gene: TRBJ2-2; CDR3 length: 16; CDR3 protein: CASSLDGSGKTGELFF
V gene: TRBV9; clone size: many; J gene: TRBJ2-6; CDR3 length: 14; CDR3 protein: CASGQGTGANVLTF
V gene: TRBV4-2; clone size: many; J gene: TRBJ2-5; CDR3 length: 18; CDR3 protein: CASSQEGTAGQHLRTQYF
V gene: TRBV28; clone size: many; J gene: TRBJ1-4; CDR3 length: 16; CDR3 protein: CASSFTTTGPNEKLFF
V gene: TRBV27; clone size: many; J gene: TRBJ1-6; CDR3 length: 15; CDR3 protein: CASSFLGGANSPLHF
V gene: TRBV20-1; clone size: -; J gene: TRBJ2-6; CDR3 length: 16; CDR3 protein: CSASPSGQGTANVLTF
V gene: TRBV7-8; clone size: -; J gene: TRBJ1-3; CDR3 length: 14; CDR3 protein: CAGSAGRAGNTIYF
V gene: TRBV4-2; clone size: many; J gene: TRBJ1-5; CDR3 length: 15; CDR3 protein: CASSQDGQGNQPQHF
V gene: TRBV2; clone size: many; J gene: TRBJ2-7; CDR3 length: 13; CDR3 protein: CASSRQGLYEQYF
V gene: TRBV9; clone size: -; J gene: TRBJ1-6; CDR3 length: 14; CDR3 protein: CASSVAPDNSPLPF
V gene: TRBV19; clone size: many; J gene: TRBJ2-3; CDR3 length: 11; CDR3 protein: CASNPPPQQYF
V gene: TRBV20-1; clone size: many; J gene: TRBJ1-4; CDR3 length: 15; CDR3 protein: CSARDQGLANEKLFF
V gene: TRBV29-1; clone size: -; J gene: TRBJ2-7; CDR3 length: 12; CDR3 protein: CSSFGAGYEQYF
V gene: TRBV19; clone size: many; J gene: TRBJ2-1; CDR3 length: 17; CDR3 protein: CASSHSRGIGSYNEQFF
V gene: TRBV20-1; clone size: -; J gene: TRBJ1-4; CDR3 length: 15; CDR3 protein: CSAGDNGMDDEKLFF
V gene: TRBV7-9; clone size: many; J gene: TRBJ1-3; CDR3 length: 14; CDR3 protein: CASSRQGTGNTIYF
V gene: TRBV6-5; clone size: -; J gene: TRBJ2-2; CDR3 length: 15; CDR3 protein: CASSHGTARSGELFF
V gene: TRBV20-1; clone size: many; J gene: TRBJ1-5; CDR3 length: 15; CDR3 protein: CSARDPQGTNQPQHF
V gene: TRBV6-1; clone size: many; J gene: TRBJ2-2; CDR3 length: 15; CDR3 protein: CASSEGTGNTGELFF
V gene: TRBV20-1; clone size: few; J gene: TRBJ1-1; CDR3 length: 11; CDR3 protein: CSASYDTEAFF
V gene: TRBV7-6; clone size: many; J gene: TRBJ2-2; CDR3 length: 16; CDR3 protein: CASSLWRGPSGGELFF
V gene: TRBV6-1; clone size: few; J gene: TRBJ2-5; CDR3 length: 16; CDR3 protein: CASSANRGRRQETQYF
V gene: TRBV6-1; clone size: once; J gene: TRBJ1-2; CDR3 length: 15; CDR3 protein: CASSQNRGQDYGYTF
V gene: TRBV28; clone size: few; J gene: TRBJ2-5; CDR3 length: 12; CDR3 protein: CASSRAQETQYF
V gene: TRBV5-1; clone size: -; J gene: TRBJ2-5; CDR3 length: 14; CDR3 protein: CASSPSMEGDTQYF
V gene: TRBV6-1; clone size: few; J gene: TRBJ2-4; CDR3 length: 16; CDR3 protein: CASSEATGDRGNIQYF
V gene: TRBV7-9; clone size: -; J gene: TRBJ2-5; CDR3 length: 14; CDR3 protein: CASRRSGSGETQYF
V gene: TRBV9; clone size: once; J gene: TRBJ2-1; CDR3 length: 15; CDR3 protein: CASSVFGTSGDEQFF
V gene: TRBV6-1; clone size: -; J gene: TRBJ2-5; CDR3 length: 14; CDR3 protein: CAIRPAGGPETQYF
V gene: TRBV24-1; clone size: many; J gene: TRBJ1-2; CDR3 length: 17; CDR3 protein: CATSDSDGTGANYGYTF
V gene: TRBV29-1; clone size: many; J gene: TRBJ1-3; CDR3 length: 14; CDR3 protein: CSIRTSYFGNTIYF